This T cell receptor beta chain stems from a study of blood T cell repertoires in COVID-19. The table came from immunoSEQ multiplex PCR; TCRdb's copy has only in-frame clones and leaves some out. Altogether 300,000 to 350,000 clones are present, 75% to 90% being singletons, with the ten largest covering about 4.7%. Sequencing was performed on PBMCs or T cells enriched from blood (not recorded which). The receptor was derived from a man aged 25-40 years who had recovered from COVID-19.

The CDR3 loop is CAWSVDSYNSPLHF. The CDR3 DNA reads as TGTGCCTGGAGTGTGGACAGCTATAATTCACCCCTCCACTTT. The chain links TRBV30 to TRBJ1-6; possible D gene TRBD1, 6 bases. The CDR3 is made up of 14 amino acids. Germline V gene sequence: CDR1 GTSNPN, CDR2 SVGIG (reference sequence). The germline V and J ends were trimmed by 0 bases and 3 bases, with 6 bases remaining between them.